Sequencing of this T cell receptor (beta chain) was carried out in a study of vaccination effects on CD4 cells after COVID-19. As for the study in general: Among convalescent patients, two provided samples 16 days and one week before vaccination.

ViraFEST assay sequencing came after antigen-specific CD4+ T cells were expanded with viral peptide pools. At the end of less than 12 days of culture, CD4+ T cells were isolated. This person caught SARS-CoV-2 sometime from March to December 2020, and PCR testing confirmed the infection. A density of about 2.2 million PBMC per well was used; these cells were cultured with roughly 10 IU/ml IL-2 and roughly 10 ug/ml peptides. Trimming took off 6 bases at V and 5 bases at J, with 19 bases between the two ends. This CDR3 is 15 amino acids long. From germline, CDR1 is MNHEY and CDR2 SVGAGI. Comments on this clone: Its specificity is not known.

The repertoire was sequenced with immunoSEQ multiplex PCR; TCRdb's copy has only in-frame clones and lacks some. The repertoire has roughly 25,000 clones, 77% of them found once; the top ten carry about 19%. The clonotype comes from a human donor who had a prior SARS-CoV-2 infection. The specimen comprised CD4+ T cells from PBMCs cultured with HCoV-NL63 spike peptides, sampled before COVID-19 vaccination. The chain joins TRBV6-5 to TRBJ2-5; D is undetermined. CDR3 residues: CASRTTVWAGETQYF. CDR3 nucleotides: TGTGCCAGCAGGACGACTGTATGGGCCGGGGAGACCCAGTACTTC.